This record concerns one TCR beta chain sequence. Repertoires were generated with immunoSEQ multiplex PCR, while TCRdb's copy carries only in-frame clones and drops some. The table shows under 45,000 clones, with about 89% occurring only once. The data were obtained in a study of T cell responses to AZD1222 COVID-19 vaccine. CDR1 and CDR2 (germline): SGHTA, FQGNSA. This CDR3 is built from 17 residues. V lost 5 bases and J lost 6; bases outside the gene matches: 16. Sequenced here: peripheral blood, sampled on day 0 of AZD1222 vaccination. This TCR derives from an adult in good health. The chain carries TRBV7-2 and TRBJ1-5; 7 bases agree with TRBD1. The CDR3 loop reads CASSLTRTGLGSQPQHF. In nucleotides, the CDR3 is TGTGCCAGCAGCCTGACCCGGACAGGCCTCGGGAGTCAGCCCCAGCATTTT.